Listed below are T cell receptor beta chains from one sample, sequenced in a study of human T cells and chemical hapten exposure. TCRdb reanalysed the RACE reads using MiXCR and keeps one entry per CDR3 protein. Here the sample spans about 97,000 distinct CDR3 sequences, 25% to 30% being singletons. The input for sequencing was whole blood, taken in connection with sensitization to the hapten diphenylcyclopropenone (DPC). The source of these receptors is a man between 40 and 49 years old with alopecia areata. Some clones in this sample may be carry-over from other donors' samples. Both conserved end residues are part of each CDR3. The D gene is left open where the match is weak. The size of a clone is reported for some rows only, either as once, few or many, or as a class for expanded clones.

len,abundance,d_gene,j_gene,v_gene,CDR3aa,CDR3nt
15,-,-,TRBJ2-1,TRBV28,CASSQFAHEGNEQFF,TGTGCCAGCAGCCAGTTCGCTCACGAGGGCAATGAGCAGTTCTTC
15,few,TRBD2,TRBJ2-1,TRBV6-5,CASSQRDSWRNEQFF,TGTGCCAGCAGCCAGCGGGACTCTTGGCGGAATGAGCAGTTCTTC
17,-,TRBD2,TRBJ2-3,TRBV10-1,CASSGTGLAGNPDTQYF,TGCGCCAGCAGTGGGACGGGACTAGCGGGAAATCCAGATACGCAGTATTTT
13,few,-,TRBJ2-7,TRBV12-3/TRBV12-4,CASSLARIAEQYF,TGTGCCAGCAGTTTAGCCCGAATAGCCGAGCAGTACTTC
15,-,-,TRBJ2-7,TRBV6-5,CASSYYSKATGEQYF,TGTGCCAGCAGTTACTACAGCAAAGCTACGGGTGAGCAGTACTTC
11,few,-,TRBJ2-3,TRBV28,CASRGEDTQYF,TGTGCCAGCAGAGGCGAAGATACGCAGTATTTT
14,-,TRBD1,TRBJ1-6,TRBV18,CASSRDRDNSPLHF,TGTGCCAGCTCAAGGGACAGGGACAATTCACCCCTCCACTTT
16,-,-,TRBJ1-5,TRBV3-1,CASSSRGGRENQPQHF,TGTGCCAGCAGCTCCCGAGGCGGCAGGGAGAACCAGCCCCAGCATTTT
14,few,-,TRBJ1-5,TRBV28,CASSSGHSNQPQHF,TGTGCCAGCAGTTCTGGACATTCCAATCAGCCCCAGCATTTT
14,few,TRBD2,TRBJ2-5,TRBV20-1,CSARTSGRRETQYF,TGCAGTGCGCGGACTAGCGGGAGGAGAGAGACCCAGTACTTC
13,few,-,TRBJ2-7,TRBV4-1,CASSHRDSYEQYF,TGCGCCAGCAGCCACCGGGACTCCTACGAGCAGTACTTC
16,-,TRBD2,TRBJ2-7,TRBV11-2,CASSQYGTSGSYEQYF,TGTGCCAGCAGCCAATACGGGACTAGCGGGAGTTACGAGCAGTACTTC
16,-,TRBD2,TRBJ2-3,TRBV9,CASSVGSGVSTDTQYF,TGTGCCAGCAGCGTCGGTAGCGGGGTGAGCACAGATACGCAGTATTTT
14,many,-,TRBJ2-2,TRBV20-1,CSARDRVGFGELFF,TGCAGTGCTAGAGACCGAGTCGGATTCGGGGAGCTGTTTTTT
14,few,TRBD2,TRBJ2-3,TRBV12-3/TRBV12-4,CASSLAGTTDTQYF,TGTGCCAGCAGCCTAGCGGGCACCACAGATACGCAGTATTTT